This T cell receptor (beta chain) comes out of a study of cytomegalovirus exposure and HLA in healthy donors. General study findings and limits: Investigators reported approximately 150 TCR beta chains as tied to cytomegalovirus. The authors confirmed in vitro that a few CMV-associated chains were specific for CMV antigens. Rare TCR sequences predominated, though certain public TCRs were found in many donors.

In the case of this clone: The antigen is unknown.

Assay: immunoSEQ multiplex PCR; the TCRdb copy retains only in-frame clones and omits some. This sample carries 90,000 to 120,000 clones, about 94% of them seen once, and the ten largest clones take roughly 0.7%. V lost 8 bases, J lost 3 bases, and 17 bases lay in between. The CDR3 has 14 amino acids. The germline V gene has CDR1 LNHDA and CDR2 SQIVND (reference sequence). The donors were in the roughly 110-subject validation cohort; that cohort was separate from the roughly 730-subject first cohort. The clonotype was recovered from a woman younger than 30 in good health and CMV-seronegative. The sequenced material came from PBMCs. The chain has TRBV19 and TRBJ2-7; a weak D match, TRBD2 (5 bases). The CDR3 protein is CASSPPFRGYEQYF. CDR3 nucleotide sequence: TGTGCCAGTTCCCCCCCTTTCCGGGGCTACGAGCAGTACTTC. Using reference TRBV19 and TRBJ2-7 for the parts outside the CDR3, the full variable domain is DGGITQSPKYLFRKEGQNVTLSCEQNLNHDAMYWYRQDPGQGLRLIYYSQIVNDFQKGDIAEGYSVSREKKESFPLTVTSAQKNPTAFYLCASSPPFRGYEQYFGPGTRLTVT.